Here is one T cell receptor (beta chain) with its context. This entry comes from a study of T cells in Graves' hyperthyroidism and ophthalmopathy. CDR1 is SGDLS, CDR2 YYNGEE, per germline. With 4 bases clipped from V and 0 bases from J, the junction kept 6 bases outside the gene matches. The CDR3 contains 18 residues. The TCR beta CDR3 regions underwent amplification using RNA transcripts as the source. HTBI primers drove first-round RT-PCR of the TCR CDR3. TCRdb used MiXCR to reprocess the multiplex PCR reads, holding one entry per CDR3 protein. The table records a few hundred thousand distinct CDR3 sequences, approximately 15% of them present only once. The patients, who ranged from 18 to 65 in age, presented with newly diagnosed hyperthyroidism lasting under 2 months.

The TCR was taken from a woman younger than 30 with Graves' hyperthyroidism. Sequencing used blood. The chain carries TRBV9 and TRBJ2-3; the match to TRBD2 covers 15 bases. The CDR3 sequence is CASSPGLAGGTSTDTQYF. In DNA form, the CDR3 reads TGTGCCAGCAGCCCGGGACTAGCGGGAGGTACTAGCACAGATACGCAGTATTTT. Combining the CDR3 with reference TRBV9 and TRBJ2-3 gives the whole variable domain DSGVTQTPKHLITATGQRVTLRCSPRSGDLSVYWYQQSLDQGLQFLIQYYNGEERAKGNILERFSAQQFPDLHSELNLSSLELGDSALYFCASSPGLAGGTSTDTQYFGPGTRLTVL.